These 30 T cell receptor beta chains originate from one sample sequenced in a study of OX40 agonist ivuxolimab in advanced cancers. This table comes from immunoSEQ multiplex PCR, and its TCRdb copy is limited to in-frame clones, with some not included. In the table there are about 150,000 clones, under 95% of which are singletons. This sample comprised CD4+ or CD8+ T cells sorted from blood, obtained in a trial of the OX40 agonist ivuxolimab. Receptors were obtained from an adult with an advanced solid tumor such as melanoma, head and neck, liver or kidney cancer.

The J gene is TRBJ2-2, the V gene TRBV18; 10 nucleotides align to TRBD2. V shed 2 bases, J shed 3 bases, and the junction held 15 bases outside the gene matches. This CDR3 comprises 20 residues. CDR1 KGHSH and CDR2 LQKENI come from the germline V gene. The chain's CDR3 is CASSPRYGASGSLDTGELFF. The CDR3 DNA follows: TGTGCCAGCTCACCAAGGTATGGGGCTAGCGGGAGCTTGGACACCGGGGAGCTGTTTTTT.

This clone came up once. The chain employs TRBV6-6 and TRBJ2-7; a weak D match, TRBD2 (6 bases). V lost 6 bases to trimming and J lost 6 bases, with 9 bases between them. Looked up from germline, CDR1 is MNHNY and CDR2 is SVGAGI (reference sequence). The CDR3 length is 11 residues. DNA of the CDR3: TGTGCCAGCAGCACAGCGGGCGAGCAGTACTTC. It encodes CASSTAGEQYF.

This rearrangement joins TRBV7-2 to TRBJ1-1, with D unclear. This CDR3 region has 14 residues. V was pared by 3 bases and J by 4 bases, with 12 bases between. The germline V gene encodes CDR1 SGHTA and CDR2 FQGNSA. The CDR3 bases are TGTGCCAGCAGCTTTGGTTTAGGAGGCACTGAAGCTTTCTTT. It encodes CASSFGLGGTEAFF. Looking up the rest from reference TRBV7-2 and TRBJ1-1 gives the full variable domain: GAGVSQSPSNKVTEKGKDVELRCDPISGHTALYWYRQSLGQGLEFLIYFQGNSAPDKSGLPSDRFSAERTGGSVSTLTIQRTQQEDSAVYLCASSFGLGGTEAFFGQGTRLTVV.

This CDR3 is CASSRQVYEQYF. The CDR3 nucleotides are TGTGCCAGCAGTAGACAGGTCTACGAGCAGTACTTC. The rearrangement links TRBV11-2 to TRBJ2-7; D might be TRBD1 (6 bases). The length of the CDR3 is 12 residues. CDR1 is SGHAT and CDR2 is FQNNGV in the germline V gene. Trimming removed 6 bases at V and 3 bases at J, with 9 bases between.

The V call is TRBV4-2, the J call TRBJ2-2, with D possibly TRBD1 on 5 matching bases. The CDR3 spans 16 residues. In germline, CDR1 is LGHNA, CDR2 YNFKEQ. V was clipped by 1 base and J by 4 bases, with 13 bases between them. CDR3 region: CASSQGLSQVTGELFF. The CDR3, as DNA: TGTGCCAGCAGCCAAGGATTATCACAGGTCACCGGGGAGCTGTTTTTT.

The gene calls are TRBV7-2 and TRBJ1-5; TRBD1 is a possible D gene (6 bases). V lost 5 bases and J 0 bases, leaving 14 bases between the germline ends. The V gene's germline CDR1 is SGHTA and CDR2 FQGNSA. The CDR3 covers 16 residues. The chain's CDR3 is CASSPGDILSNQPQHF. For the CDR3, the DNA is TGTGCCAGCAGCCCCGGGGACATCCTTAGCAATCAGCCCCAGCATTTT.

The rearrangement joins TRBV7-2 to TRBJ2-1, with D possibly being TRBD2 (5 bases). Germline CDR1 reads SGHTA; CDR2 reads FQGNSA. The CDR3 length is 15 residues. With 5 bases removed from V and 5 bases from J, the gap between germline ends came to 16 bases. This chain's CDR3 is CASSRRLGVNNEQFF. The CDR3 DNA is TGTGCCAGCAGCCGGAGGCTGGGAGTAAACAATGAGCAGTTCTTC.

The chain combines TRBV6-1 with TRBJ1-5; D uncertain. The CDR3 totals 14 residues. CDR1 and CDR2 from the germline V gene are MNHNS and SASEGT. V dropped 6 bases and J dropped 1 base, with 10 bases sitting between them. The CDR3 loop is CASRGSWSNQPQHF. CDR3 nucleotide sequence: TGTGCCAGCAGAGGGTCATGGAGCAATCAGCCCCAGCATTTT.

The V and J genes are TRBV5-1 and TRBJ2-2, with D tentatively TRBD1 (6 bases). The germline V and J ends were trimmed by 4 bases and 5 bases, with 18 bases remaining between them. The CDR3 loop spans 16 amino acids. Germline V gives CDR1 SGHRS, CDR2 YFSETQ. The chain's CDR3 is CASSPRFSGTTGELFF. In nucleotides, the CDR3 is TGCGCCAGCAGCCCAAGATTCTCCGGGACAACCGGGGAGCTGTTTTTT. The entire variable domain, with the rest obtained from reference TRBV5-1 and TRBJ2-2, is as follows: KAGVTQTPRYLIKTRGQQVTLSCSPISGHRSVSWYQQTPGQGLQFLFEYFSETQRNKGNFPGRFSGRQFSNSRSEMNVSTLELGDSALYLCASSPRFSGTTGELFFGEGSRLTVL.

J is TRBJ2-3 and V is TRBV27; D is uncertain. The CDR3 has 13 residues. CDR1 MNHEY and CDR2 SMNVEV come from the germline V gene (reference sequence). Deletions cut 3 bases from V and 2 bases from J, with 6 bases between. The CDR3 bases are TGTGCCAGCAGTTTGACGTACACAGATACGCAGTATTTT. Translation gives CASSLTYTDTQYF.

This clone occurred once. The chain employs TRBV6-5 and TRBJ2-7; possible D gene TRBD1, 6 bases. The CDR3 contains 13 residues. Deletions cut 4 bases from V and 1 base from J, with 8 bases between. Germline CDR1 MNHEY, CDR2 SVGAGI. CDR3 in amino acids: CASSSTGSYEQYF. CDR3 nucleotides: TGTGCCAGCAGTTCTACAGGGTCCTACGAGCAGTACTTC.

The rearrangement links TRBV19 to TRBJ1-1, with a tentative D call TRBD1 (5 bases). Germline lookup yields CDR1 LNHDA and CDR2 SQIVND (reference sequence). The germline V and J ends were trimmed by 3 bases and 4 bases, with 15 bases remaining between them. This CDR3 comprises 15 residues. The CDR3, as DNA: TGTGCCAGTAGTATCGACAGAAAACCCATCACTGAAGCTTTCTTT. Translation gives CASSIDRKPITEAFF.

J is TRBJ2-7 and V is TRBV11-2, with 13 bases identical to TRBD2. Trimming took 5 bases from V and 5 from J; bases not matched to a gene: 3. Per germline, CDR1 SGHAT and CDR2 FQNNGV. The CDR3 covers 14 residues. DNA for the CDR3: TGTGCCAGCAGCCGGACTAGCGGGAGCAACGAGCAGTACTTC. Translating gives CASSRTSGSNEQYF.

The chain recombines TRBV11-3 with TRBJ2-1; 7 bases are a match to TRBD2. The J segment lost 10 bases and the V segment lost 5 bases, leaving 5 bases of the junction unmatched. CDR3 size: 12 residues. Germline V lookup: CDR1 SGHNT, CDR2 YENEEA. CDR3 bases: TGTGCCAGCAGCGAAGAGGGAGGGGAGCAGTTCTTC. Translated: CASSEEGGEQFF.

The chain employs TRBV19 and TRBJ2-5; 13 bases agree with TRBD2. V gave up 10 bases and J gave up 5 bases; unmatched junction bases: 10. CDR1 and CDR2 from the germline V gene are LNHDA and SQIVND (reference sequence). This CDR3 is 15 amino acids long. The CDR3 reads CATALAGGPMETQYF. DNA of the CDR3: TGTGCCACCGCACTAGCGGGGGGGCCGATGGAGACCCAGTACTTC.

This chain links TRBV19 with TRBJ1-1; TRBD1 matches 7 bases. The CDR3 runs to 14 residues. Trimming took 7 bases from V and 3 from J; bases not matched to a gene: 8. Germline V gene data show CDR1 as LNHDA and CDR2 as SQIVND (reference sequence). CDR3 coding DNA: TGTGCCAGTACTACAGGGGTCGCCTACACTGAAGCTTTCTTT. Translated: CASTTGVAYTEAFF.

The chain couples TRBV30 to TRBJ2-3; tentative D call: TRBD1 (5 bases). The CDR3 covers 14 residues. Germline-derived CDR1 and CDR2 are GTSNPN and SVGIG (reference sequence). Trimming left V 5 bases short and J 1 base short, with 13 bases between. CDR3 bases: TGTGCCTGGGCGAGCAGGGCCGGCACAGATACGCAGTATTTT. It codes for CAWASRAGTDTQYF.

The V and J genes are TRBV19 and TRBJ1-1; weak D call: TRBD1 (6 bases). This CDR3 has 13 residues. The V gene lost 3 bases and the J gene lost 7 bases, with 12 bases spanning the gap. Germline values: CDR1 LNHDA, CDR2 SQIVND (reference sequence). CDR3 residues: CASSITGRFEAFF. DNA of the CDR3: TGTGCCAGTAGTATTACAGGGCGGTTTGAAGCTTTCTTT. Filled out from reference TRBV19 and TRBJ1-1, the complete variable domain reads DGGITQSPKYLFRKEGQNVTLSCEQNLNHDAMYWYRQDPGQGLRLIYYSQIVNDFQKGDIAEGYSVSREKKESFPLTVTSAQKNPTAFYLCASSITGRFEAFFGQGTRLTVV.

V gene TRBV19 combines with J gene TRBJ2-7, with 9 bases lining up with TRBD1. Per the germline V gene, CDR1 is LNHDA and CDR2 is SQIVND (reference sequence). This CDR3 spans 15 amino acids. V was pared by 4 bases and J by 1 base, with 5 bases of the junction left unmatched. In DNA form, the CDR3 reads TGTGCCAGTAGTAGTTACAGGGGGCTTTCCTACGAGCAGTACTTC. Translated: CASSSYRGLSYEQYF.

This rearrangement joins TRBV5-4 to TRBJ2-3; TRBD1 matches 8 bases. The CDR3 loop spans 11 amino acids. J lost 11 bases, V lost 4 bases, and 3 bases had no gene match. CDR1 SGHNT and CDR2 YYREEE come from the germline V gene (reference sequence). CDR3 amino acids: CASSLGQGQYF. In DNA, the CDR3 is TGTGCCAGCAGCCTAGGACAGGGGCAGTATTTT.

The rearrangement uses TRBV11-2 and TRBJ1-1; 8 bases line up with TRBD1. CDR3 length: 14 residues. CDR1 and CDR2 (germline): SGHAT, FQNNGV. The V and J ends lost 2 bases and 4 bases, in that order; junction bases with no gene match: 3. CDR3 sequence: CASSLIGQGTEAFF. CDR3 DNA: TGTGCCAGCAGCTTAATAGGACAGGGCACTGAAGCTTTCTTT.

This chain's CDR3 is CASRQTGTSGNTGELFF. CDR3 sequence (DNA): TGTGCCAGCAGACAAACCGGGACTAGCGGGAACACCGGGGAGCTGTTTTTT. V and J are TRBV27 and TRBJ2-2, with TRBD2 matching 11 bases. From germline, CDR1 is MNHEY and CDR2 SMNVEV (reference sequence). This CDR3 region has 17 residues. V lost 6 bases, J lost 1 base, and 7 bases stayed unmatched.

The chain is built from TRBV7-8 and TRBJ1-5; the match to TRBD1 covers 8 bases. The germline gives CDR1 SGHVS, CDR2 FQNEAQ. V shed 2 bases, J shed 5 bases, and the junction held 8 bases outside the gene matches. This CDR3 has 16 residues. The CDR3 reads CASSLWARGQDQPQHF. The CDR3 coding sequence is TGTGCCAGCAGCTTATGGGCCAGGGGGCAGGATCAGCCCCAGCATTTT.

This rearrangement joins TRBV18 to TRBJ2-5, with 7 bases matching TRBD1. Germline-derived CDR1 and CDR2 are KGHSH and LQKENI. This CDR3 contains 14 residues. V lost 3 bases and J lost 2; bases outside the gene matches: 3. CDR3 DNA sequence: TGTGCCAGCTCACCCCTACAGGGGCAAGAGACCCAGTACTTC. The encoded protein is CASSPLQGQETQYF.

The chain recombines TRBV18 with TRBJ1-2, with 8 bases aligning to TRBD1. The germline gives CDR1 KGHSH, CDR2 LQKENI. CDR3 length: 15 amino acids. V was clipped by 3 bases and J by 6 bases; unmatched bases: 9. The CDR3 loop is CASSPDQGARDGYTF. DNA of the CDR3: TGTGCCAGCTCACCCGACCAGGGGGCGCGGGATGGCTACACCTTC.

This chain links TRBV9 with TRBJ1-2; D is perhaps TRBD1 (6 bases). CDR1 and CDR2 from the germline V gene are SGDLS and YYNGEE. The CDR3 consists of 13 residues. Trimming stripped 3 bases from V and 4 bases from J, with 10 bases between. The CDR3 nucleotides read TGTGCCAGCAGCGGTGGACAGACCTATGGCTACACCTTC. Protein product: CASSGGQTYGYTF.

The CDR3 coding sequence is TGTGCCAGCAGCCCAGGGGGGGGCTATGGCTACACCTTC. Protein sequence: CASSPGGGYGYTF. V is TRBV9 and J is TRBJ1-2; 7 nucleotides align to TRBD1. The CDR3 sequence is 13 residues long. CDR1 SGDLS and CDR2 YYNGEE come from the germline V gene. Unmatched junction bases numbered 4, after V lost 4 bases and J lost 4 bases.

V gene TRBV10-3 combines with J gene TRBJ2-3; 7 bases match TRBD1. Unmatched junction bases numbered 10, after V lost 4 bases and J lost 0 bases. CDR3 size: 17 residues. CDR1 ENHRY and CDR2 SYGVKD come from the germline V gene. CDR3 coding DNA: TGTGCCATCAGTGCCCCGGGACAGTCAAGCAGCACAGATACGCAGTATTTT. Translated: CAISAPGQSSSTDTQYF.

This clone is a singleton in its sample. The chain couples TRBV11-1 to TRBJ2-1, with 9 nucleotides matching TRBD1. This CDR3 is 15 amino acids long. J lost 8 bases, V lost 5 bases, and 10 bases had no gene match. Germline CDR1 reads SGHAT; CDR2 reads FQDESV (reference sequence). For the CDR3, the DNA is TGTGCCAGCAGCCAAACAGGGGGCGCGGTTTATGAGCAGTTCTTC. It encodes CASSQTGGAVYEQFF.

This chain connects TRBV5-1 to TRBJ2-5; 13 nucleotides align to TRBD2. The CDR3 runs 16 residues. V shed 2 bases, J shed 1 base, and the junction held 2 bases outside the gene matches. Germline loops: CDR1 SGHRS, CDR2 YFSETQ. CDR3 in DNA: TGCGCCAGCAGCTTCGGGACTAGCGGGGTCCAAGAGACCCAGTACTTC. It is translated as CASSFGTSGVQETQYF.